The entry below describes one TCR beta chain. TCRbeta library construction was performed incorporating unique molecular identifiers. TCRdb redid the calling of the PCR reads with MiXCR, one entry per CDR3 protein. The repertoire has approximately 80,000 distinct CDR3 sequences, 14% of them found once; the top ten carry about 26%. The data stem from a study of T-cell reconstitution after alpha-beta-depleted transplantation in children. The CDR3 has 15 amino acids. Germline assignment: CDR1 SEHNR and CDR2 FQNEAQ (reference sequence). Trimming took 5 bases from V and 1 from J, leaving 14 bases between them.

The receptor was isolated from a male patient between 2 and 15 years old who had a stem cell transplant for acute lymphoblastic leukemia, so the T cells may come from the graft donor. Sequencing was performed on PBMCs, mostly from graft donor cells, taken 180 days after TCRalphabeta/CD19-depleted stem cell transplant. This chain connects TRBV7-9 to TRBJ1-1, with D maybe TRBD1 (5 bases). The CDR3 nucleotides are TGTGCCAGCAGCGCGAGGGGACGGCGGAACACTGAAGCTTTCTTT. Protein product: CASSARGRRNTEAFF.